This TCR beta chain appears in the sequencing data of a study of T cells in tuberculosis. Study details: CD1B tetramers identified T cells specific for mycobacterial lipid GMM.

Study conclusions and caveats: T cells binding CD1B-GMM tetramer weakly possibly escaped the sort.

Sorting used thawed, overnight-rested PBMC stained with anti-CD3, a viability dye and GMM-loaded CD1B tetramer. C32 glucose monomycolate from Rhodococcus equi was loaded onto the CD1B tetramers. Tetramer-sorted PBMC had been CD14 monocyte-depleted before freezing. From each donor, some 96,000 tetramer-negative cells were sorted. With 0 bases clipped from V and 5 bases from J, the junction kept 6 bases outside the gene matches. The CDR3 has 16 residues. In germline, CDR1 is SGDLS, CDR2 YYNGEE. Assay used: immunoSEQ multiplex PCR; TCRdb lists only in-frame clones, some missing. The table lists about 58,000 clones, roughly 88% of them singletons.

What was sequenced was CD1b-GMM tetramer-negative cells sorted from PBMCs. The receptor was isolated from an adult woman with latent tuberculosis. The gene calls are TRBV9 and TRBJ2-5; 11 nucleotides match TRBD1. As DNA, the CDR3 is TGTGCCAGCAGCGTAGGGACAGGGGGCCCTCGTGAGACCCAGTACTTC. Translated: CASSVGTGGPRETQYF.